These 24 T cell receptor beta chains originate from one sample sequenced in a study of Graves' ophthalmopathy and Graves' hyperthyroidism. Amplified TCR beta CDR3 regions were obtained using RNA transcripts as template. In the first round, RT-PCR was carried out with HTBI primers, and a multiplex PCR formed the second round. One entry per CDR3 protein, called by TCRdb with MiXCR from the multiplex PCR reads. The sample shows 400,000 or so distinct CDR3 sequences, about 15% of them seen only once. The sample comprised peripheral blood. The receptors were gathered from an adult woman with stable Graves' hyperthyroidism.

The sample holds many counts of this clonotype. This chain's CDR3 is CASSQDGMPGVGEQYF. The CDR3 DNA follows: TGCGCCAGCAGCCAAGATGGCATGCCGGGAGTCGGCGAGCAGTACTTC. The rearrangement joins TRBV4-1 to TRBJ2-7; tentative D call: TRBD2 (6 bases). Trimming stripped 0 bases from V and 6 bases from J, with 18 bases between. CDR1 and CDR2 (germline): MGHRA, YSYEKL. This CDR3 comprises 16 residues.

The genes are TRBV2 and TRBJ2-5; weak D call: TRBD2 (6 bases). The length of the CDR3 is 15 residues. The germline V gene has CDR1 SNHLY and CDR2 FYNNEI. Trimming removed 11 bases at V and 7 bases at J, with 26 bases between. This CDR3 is CAVHRGLASGGTQYF. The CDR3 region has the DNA TGTGCCGTACACAGAGGCCTAGCGTCCGGAGGGACCCAGTACTTC.

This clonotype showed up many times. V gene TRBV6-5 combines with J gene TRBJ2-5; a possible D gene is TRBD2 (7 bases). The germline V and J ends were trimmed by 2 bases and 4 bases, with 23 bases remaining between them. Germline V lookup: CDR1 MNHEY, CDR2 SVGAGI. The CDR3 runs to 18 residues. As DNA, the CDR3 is TGTGCCAGCAGTTACCCCGATTTAAGGGGGGGAGGACCAGAGACCCAGTACTTC. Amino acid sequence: CASSYPDLRGGGPETQYF.

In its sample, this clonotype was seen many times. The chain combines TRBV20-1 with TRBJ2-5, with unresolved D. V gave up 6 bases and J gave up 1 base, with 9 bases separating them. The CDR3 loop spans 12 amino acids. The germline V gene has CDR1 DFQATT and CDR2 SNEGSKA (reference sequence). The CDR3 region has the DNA TGCAGTGCCAAGACCAGCCAAGAGACCCAGTACTTC. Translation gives CSAKTSQETQYF.

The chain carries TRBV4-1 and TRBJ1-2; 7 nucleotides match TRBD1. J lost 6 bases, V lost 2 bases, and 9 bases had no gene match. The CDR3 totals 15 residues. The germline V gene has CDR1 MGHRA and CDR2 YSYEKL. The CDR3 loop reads CASSQQTGFWHGYTF. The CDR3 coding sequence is TGCGCCAGCAGCCAACAGACAGGGTTTTGGCATGGCTACACCTTC.

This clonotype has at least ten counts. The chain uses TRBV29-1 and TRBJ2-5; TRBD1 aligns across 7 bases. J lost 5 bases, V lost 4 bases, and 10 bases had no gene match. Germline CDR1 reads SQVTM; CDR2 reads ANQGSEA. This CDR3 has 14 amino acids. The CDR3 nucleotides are TGCAGCGTTGGTGAAGGGGGCAAATGGGAGACCCAGTACTTC. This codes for CSVGEGGKWETQYF.

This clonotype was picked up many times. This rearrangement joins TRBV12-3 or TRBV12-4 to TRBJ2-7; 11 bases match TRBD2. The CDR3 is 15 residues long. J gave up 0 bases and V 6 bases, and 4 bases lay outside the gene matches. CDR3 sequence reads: CASSTSGGSSYEQYF. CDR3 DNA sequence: TGTGCCAGCAGCACTAGCGGGGGAAGCTCCTACGAGCAGTACTTC.

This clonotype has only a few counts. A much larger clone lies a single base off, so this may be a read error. CDR3 sequence reads: CASSFMGGAGELFF. The CDR3 region has the DNA TGTGCCAGCAGCTTTATGGGAGGAGCCGGGGAGCTGTTTTTT. The chain carries TRBV7-3 and TRBJ2-2; D possibly corresponds to TRBD2 (6 bases). The V end lost 3 bases, the J end lost 6 bases, and 11 bases lay between the germline ends. CDR3 length: 14 amino acids. Germline V gene sequence: CDR1 SGHTA, CDR2 FQGTGA.

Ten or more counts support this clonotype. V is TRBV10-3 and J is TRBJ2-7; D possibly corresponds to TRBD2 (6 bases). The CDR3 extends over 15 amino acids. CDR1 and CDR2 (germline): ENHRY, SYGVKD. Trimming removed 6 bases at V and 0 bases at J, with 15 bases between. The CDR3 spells CAIRDTTSSSYEQYF. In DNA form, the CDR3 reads TGTGCCATCAGGGACACCACTAGCAGCTCCTACGAGCAGTACTTC.

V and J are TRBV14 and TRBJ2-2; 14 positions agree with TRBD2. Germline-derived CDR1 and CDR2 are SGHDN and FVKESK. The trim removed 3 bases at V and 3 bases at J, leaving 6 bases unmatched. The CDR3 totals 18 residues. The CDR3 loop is CASSQGLAGDVYTGELFF. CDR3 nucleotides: TGTGCCAGCAGCCAGGGACTAGCGGGAGACGTGTACACCGGGGAGCTGTTTTTT.

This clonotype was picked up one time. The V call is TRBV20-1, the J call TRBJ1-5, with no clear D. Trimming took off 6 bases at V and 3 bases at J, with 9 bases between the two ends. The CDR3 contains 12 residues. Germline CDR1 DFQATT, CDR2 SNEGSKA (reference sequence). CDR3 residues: CSAGRINQPQHF. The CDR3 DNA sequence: TGCAGTGCCGGGCGGATCAATCAGCCCCAGCATTTT.

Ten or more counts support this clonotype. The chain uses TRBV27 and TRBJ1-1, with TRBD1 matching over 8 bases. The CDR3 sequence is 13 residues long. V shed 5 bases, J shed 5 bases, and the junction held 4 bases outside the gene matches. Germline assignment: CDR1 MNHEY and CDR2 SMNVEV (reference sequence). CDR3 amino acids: CASSPRQGTEAFF. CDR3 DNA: TGTGCCAGCAGTCCCAGACAGGGGACTGAAGCTTTCTTT.

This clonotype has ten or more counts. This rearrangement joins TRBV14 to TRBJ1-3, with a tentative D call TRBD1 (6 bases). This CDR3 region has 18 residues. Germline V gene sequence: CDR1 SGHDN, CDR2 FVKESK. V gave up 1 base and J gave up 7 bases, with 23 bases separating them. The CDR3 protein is CASSQGVWASQGRNTIYF. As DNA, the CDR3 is TGTGCCAGCAGCCAAGGAGTTTGGGCCTCGCAGGGGAGGAACACCATATATTTT.

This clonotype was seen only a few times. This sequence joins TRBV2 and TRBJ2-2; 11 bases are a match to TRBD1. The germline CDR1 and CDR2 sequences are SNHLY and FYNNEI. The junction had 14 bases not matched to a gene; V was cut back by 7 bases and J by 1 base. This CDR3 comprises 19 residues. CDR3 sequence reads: CASNGWTGGAWGNTGELFF. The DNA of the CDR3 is TGTGCCAGCAACGGCTGGACAGGGGGCGCGTGGGGGAACACCGGGGAGCTGTTTTTT.

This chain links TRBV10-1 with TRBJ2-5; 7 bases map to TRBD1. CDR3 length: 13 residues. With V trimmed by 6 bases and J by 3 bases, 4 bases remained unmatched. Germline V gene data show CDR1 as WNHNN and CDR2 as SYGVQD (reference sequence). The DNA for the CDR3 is TGCGCCAGCAGAGGACAGGCTGAAGAGACCCAGTACTTC. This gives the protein CASRGQAEETQYF.

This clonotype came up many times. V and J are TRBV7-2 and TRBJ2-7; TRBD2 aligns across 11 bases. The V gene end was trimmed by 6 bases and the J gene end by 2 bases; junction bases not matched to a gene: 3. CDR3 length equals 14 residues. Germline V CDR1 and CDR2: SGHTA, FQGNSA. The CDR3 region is CASSALAGAYEQYF. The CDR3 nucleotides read TGTGCCAGCAGTGCACTAGCGGGAGCCTACGAGCAGTACTTC.

The CDR3 spells CASISPSGPAYEQYF. The CDR3 coding sequence is TGTGCCAGCATCTCCCCCTCCGGACCAGCCTACGAGCAGTACTTC. This chain uses TRBV6-1 with TRBJ2-7; no clear D gene. This CDR3 region has 15 residues. Germline-derived CDR1 and CDR2 are MNHNS and SASEGT. Trimming left V 7 bases short and J 2 bases short, with 18 bases between.

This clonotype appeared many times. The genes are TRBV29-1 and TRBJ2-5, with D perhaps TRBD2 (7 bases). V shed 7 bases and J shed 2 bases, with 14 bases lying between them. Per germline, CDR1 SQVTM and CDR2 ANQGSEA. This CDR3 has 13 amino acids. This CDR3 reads CSGLSGTQETQYF. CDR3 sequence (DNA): TGCAGCGGCCTCAGCGGGACACAAGAGACCCAGTACTTC.

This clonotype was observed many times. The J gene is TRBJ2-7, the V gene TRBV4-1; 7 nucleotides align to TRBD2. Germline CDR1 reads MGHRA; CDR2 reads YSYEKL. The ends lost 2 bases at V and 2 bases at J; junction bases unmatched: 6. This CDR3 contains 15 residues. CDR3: CASSQSGALAYEQYF. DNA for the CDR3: TGCGCCAGCAGCCAAAGCGGGGCTCTGGCCTACGAGCAGTACTTC.

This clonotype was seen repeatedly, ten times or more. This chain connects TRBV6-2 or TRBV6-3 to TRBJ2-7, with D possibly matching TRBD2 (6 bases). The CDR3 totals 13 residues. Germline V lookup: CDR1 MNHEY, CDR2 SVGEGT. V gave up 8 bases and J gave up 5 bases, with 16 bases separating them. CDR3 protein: CASCITSSNEQYF. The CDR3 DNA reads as TGTGCCAGCTGCATAACTAGCAGTAACGAGCAGTACTTC.

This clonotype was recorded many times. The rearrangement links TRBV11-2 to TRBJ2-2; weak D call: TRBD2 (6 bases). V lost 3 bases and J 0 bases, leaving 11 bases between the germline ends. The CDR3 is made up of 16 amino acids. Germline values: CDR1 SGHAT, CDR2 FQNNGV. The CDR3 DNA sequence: TGTGCCAGCAGCTTGATAGCGGTTCCGAACACCGGGGAGCTGTTTTTT. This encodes CASSLIAVPNTGELFF.

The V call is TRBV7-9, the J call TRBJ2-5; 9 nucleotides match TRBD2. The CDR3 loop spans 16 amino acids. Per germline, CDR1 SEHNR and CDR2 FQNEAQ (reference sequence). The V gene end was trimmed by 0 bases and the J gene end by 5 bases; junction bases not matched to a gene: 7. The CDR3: CASSLATGTSRETQYF. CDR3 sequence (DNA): TGTGCCAGCAGCTTAGCGACAGGGACTAGCAGGGAGACCCAGTACTTC.

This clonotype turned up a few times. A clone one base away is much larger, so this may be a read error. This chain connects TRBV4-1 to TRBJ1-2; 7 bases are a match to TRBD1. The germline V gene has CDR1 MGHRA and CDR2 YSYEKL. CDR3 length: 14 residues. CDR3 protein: CASSRDRDYYGYAF. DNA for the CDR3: TGCGCCAGCAGCCGTGACAGGGACTACTATGGCTACGCCTTC.

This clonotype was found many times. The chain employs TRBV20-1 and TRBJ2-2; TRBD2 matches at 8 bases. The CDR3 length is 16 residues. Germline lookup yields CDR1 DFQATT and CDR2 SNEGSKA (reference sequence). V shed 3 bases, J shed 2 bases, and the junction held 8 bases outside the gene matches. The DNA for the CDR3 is TGCAGTGCTAGTGACGGGAGGGCCGTAAACACCGGGGAGCTGTTTTTT. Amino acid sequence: CSASDGRAVNTGELFF.